Listed here are 32 T cell receptor beta chains from one sample, sequenced in a study of blood T cell repertoires in COVID-19. The table came from immunoSEQ multiplex PCR; TCRdb's copy has only in-frame clones and leaves some out. In the table there are approximately 150,000 clones, 88% of which are singletons. Sequenced sample: peripheral blood. The receptors shown here come from a man in his fifties who had recovered from COVID-19.

Here the CDR3 DNA reads TGTGCCAGCAGCTATAGGACAGGGTCAAAGAACACTGAAGCTTTCTTT. Its protein product is CASSYRTGSKNTEAFF. V gene TRBV13 combines with J gene TRBJ1-1; 8 bases agree with TRBD1. Germline CDR1 PRHDT, CDR2 FYEKMQ (reference sequence). V shed 4 bases, J shed 1 base, and the junction held 8 bases outside the gene matches. The CDR3 loop spans 16 amino acids.

V gene TRBV15 combines with J gene TRBJ2-7, with 7 bases identical to TRBD2. This CDR3 comprises 13 residues. CDR1 and CDR2 from the germline V gene are LNHNV and YYDKDF (reference sequence). Unmatched junction bases numbered 7, after V lost 2 bases and J lost 9 bases. CDR3 sequence: CATSRTPPGGQYF. In DNA form, the CDR3 reads TGTGCCACCAGCAGAACCCCCCCGGGAGGGCAGTACTTC.

This chain connects TRBV19 to TRBJ2-1, with 7 bases identical to TRBD2. Germline loops: CDR1 LNHDA, CDR2 SQIVND (reference sequence). After removal of 8 bases from V and 5 bases from J, the junction contained 3 bases not matched to a gene. The CDR3 runs 12 residues. This CDR3 is CASALADNEQFF. As DNA, the CDR3 is TGTGCCAGTGCTCTAGCGGACAATGAGCAGTTCTTC. The variable domain in full, with the rest retrieved from reference TRBV19 and TRBJ2-1, is DGGITQSPKYLFRKEGQNVTLSCEQNLNHDAMYWYRQDPGQGLRLIYYSQIVNDFQKGDIAEGYSVSREKKESFPLTVTSAQKNPTAFYLCASALADNEQFFGPGTRLTVL.

The gene calls are TRBV18 and TRBJ2-7; 8 bases are shared with TRBD2. Germline values: CDR1 KGHSH, CDR2 LQKENI. The CDR3 totals 16 residues. V shed 3 bases and J 0 bases; nucleotides not matched to a gene: 7. The CDR3 spells CASSPGLSGSSYEQYF. For the CDR3, the DNA is TGTGCCAGCTCACCGGGACTAAGCGGGAGCTCCTACGAGCAGTACTTC.

The rearrangement links TRBV14 to TRBJ2-7, with D tentatively TRBD1 (6 bases). V lost 5 bases and J lost 3, with 8 bases in between. The CDR3 has 12 amino acids. CDR1 and CDR2 (germline): SGHDN, FVKESK. The CDR3 DNA sequence: TGTGCCAGCAGCTTGACAGGCTACGAGCAGTACTTC. It is translated as CASSLTGYEQYF.

V and J are TRBV6-2 or TRBV6-3 and TRBJ1-5; 9 positions match TRBD1. V trimming: 4 bases; J trimming: 6 bases; junction bases outside the gene matches: 10. The V gene's germline CDR1 is MNHEY and CDR2 SVGEGT. This CDR3 is built from 16 residues. The CDR3 coding sequence is TGTGCCAGCAGTTCGAACCATGGGACAGGGAGTCAGCCCCAGCATTTT. Protein sequence: CASSSNHGTGSQPQHF.

The chain combines TRBV5-1 with TRBJ1-3, with D possibly TRBD1 on 6 matching bases. Germline V gene data show CDR1 as SGHRS and CDR2 as YFSETQ. This CDR3 has 15 amino acids. The germline V and J ends were trimmed by 4 bases and 4 bases, with 15 bases remaining between them. The CDR3 is CASSPWTVAGNTIYF. The CDR3 DNA is TGCGCCAGCAGCCCCTGGACAGTCGCAGGAAACACCATATATTTT.

In DNA, the CDR3 is TGTGCCAGTAGAAGCCGGGGGGCCCAAGAGACCCAGTACTTC. Translating it yields CASRSRGAQETQYF. V usage is TRBV19 and J usage is TRBJ2-5; TRBD2 is a possible D gene (7 bases). V lost 6 bases and J lost 1, with 12 bases in between. Germline CDR1 LNHDA, CDR2 SQIVND (reference sequence). The CDR3 is made up of 14 amino acids.

This chain links TRBV6-4 with TRBJ2-3; the match to TRBD2 covers 7 bases. V lost 5 bases, J lost 0 bases, and 5 bases stayed unmatched. CDR1 and CDR2 from the germline V gene are MRHNA and SNTAGT. The CDR3 contains 15 residues. The CDR3 coding sequence is TGTGCCAGCAGTCGGAGCGGGAAAAGCACAGATACGCAGTATTTT. It encodes CASSRSGKSTDTQYF.

This chain links TRBV5-8 with TRBJ1-5; 10 bases are a match to TRBD1. Germline lookup yields CDR1 SGHTS and CDR2 YDEGEE. The CDR3 sequence is 16 residues long. J gave up 6 bases and V 4 bases, and 10 bases lay outside the gene matches. The CDR3 DNA reads as TGTGCCAGCAGCGGTTGGGGGACAGGGGAGGGTCAGCCCCAGCATTTT. Its protein product is CASSGWGTGEGQPQHF.

This chain links TRBV7-8 with TRBJ1-2; TRBD1 is a possible D gene (6 bases). Germline V CDR1 and CDR2: SGHVS, FQNEAQ. The CDR3 has 13 amino acids. V was clipped by 7 bases and J by 8 bases, with 17 bases between them. The CDR3 DNA follows: TGTGCCAGCACAAAGGGGGGGAACCTAGGCTACACCTTC. Protein product: CASTKGGNLGYTF. The full variable domain, completed using reference TRBV7-8 and TRBJ1-2, is GAGVSQSPRYKVAKRGQDVALRCDPISGHVSLFWYQQALGQGPEFLTYFQNEAQLDKSGLPSDRFFAERPEGSVSTLKIQRTQQEDSAVYLCASTKGGNLGYTFGSGTRLTVV.

The chain uses TRBV9 and TRBJ2-5; a weak D match, TRBD2 (7 bases). This CDR3 has 14 amino acids. Germline V gene lookup returns CDR1 SGDLS and CDR2 YYNGEE. V lost 4 bases and J 4 bases, leaving 14 bases between the germline ends. The CDR3 nucleotides read TGTGCCAGCAGCCAAAGGGGGGGCAGAGAGACCCAGTACTTC. Protein product: CASSQRGGRETQYF. The full variable domain, with the rest looked up from reference TRBV9 and TRBJ2-5, is DSGVTQTPKHLITATGQRVTLRCSPRSGDLSVYWYQQSLDQGLQFLIQYYNGEERAKGNILERFSAQQFPDLHSELNLSSLELGDSALYFCASSQRGGRETQYFGPGTRLLVL.

The chain is built from TRBV6-2 or TRBV6-3 and TRBJ1-2; D call uncertain. Germline CDR1 MNHEY, CDR2 SVGEGT. V lost 6 bases, J lost 5 bases, and 7 bases lay in between. This CDR3 contains 11 residues. CDR3 amino acids: CASSGAYGYTF. The CDR3 coding sequence is TGTGCCAGCAGCGGAGCTTATGGCTACACCTTC.

The V gene is TRBV5-6, the J gene TRBJ1-2; a possible D gene is TRBD1 (5 bases). Per germline, CDR1 SGHDT and CDR2 YYEEEE. The V and J ends lost 1 base and 8 bases respectively, with 15 bases between them. The CDR3 is made up of 14 amino acids. The CDR3 spells CASSLTGAPGGYTF. For the CDR3, the DNA is TGTGCCAGCAGCTTGACAGGAGCCCCCGGGGGCTACACCTTC.

This clone has just one count. This sequence joins TRBV6-5 and TRBJ2-7, with TRBD1 as a possible D gene (6 bases). In germline, CDR1 is MNHEY, CDR2 SVGAGI. V was clipped by 4 bases and J by 1 base, with 11 bases between them. This CDR3 has 14 amino acids. The CDR3 nucleotides are TGTGCCAGCAGTTCCGGGACATGGTCCTACGAGCAGTACTTC. Translating gives CASSSGTWSYEQYF.

The chain is built from TRBV7-2 and TRBJ1-2; 9 nucleotides line up with TRBD1. The CDR3 covers 15 residues. Trimming cost V 5 bases and J 0 bases; bases outside gene matches: 4. The V gene's germline CDR1 is SGHTA and CDR2 FQGNSA. The CDR3 nucleotides read TGTGCCAGCAGCCTCAGGACAGGGGCTAACTATGGCTACACCTTC. Its protein is CASSLRTGANYGYTF.

There are a few counts of this clone. The rearrangement joins TRBV10-2 to TRBJ1-1, with D perhaps matching TRBD1 (6 bases). The CDR3 consists of 16 residues. CDR1 and CDR2 from the germline V gene are WSHSY and SAAADI. Between the trimmed V and J ends, which lost 2 bases and 4 bases, there was a span of 17 bases. Here the CDR3 reads CASSEDLGGRTTEAFF. CDR3 DNA: TGCGCCAGCAGTGAGGATTTGGGGGGGCGGACCACTGAAGCTTTCTTT.

This clone has a single count. The CDR3 spells CASSRQGRDEQYF. CDR3 nucleotide sequence: TGTGCCAGCAGCCGACAGGGAAGAGACGAGCAGTACTTC. The chain joins TRBV7-2 to TRBJ2-7; 7 nucleotides match TRBD1. Germline V gene lookup returns CDR1 SGHTA and CDR2 FQGNSA. V lost 5 bases, J lost 5 bases, and 6 bases stayed unmatched. This CDR3 is 13 amino acids long.

This rearrangement joins TRBV28 to TRBJ1-3; D gene unclear. V lost 3 bases to trimming and J lost 0 bases, with 9 bases between them. Per germline, CDR1 MDHEN and CDR2 SYDVKM. The CDR3 is made up of 15 amino acids. The CDR3 nucleotides read TGTGCCAGCAGTTTCGCACAGATCTCTGGAAACACCATATATTTT. This sequence encodes CASSFAQISGNTIYF.

The gene calls are TRBV19 and TRBJ2-7; D perhaps matches TRBD1 (5 bases). Trimming took off 8 bases at V and 6 bases at J, with 17 bases between the two ends. CDR1 and CDR2 from the germline V gene are LNHDA and SQIVND (reference sequence). This CDR3 contains 13 residues. Here the CDR3 DNA reads TGTGCCAGTGGCAGGGATGATTATTCCGAGCAGTACTTC. As protein: CASGRDDYSEQYF.

The chain combines TRBV11-1 with TRBJ2-5; TRBD1 aligns across 8 bases. CDR3 length equals 13 residues. The V gene's germline CDR1 is SGHAT and CDR2 FQDESV (reference sequence). Trimming at V came to 4 bases and at J to 4 bases, leaving 2 bases not matched to a gene. Here the CDR3 reads CASSWTGSETQYF. CDR3 bases: TGTGCCAGCAGCTGGACAGGGTCAGAGACCCAGTACTTC.

This chain uses TRBV7-2 with TRBJ2-6; possible D gene TRBD1, 6 bases. CDR1 is SGHTA, CDR2 FQGNSA, per germline. Trimming took 0 bases from V and 0 from J, leaving 15 bases between them. This CDR3 has 19 residues. The CDR3 loop reads CASSLAHQGSLSGANVLTF. The CDR3 DNA reads TGTGCCAGCAGCTTAGCGCACCAGGGGTCGCTCTCTGGGGCCAACGTCCTGACTTTC. Together with reference TRBV7-2 and TRBJ2-6, the CDR3 gives the full variable domain: GAGVSQSPSNKVTEKGKDVELRCDPISGHTALYWYRQSLGQGLEFLIYFQGNSAPDKSGLPSDRFSAERTGGSVSTLTIQRTQQEDSAVYLCASSLAHQGSLSGANVLTFGAGSRLTVL.

This clone was observed a handful of times. The V call is TRBV2, the J call TRBJ1-1, with 7 nucleotides matching TRBD1. J lost 0 bases, V lost 3 bases, and 7 bases had no gene match. The CDR3 sequence is 16 residues long. The germline gives CDR1 SNHLY, CDR2 FYNNEI. The CDR3 protein is CASSETGRSMNTEAFF. As DNA, the CDR3 is TGTGCCAGCAGTGAGACAGGGAGGAGTATGAACACTGAAGCTTTCTTT. The full variable domain, with the rest looked up from reference TRBV2 and TRBJ1-1, is EPEVTQTPSHQVTQMGQEVILRCVPISNHLYFYWYRQILGQKVEFLVSFYNNEISEKSEIFDDQFSVERPDGSNFTLKIRSTKLEDSAMYFCASSETGRSMNTEAFFGQGTRLTVV.

Comment on this clone: Additional DNA sequences in this sample encode the identical CDR3. This chain links TRBV19 with TRBJ1-5, with D tentatively TRBD1 (5 bases). V was trimmed by 1 base and J by 7 bases, leaving 11 bases between them. The CDR3 consists of 14 residues. Looked up from germline, CDR1 is LNHDA and CDR2 is SQIVND (reference sequence). CDR3 amino acids: CASSIAGEGQPQHF. In DNA, the CDR3 is TGTGCCAGTAGTATAGCGGGGGAGGGGCAGCCCCAGCATTTT.

The chain joins TRBV19 to TRBJ2-3; D is unresolved. The CDR3 length is 13 residues. Trimming cost V 6 bases and J 6 bases, with 13 bases left between them. CDR1 is LNHDA and CDR2 is SQIVND in the germline V gene (reference sequence). This chain's CDR3 is CASSNVAGDTQYF. Here the CDR3 DNA reads TGTGCCAGTAGCAACGTCGCCGGGGATACGCAGTATTTT.

The chain employs TRBV19 and TRBJ1-4, with TRBD1 matching 9 bases. The V gene's germline CDR1 is LNHDA and CDR2 SQIVND (reference sequence). J was trimmed by 3 bases and V by 5 bases; bases with no gene match: 4. This CDR3 is 15 amino acids long. CDR3 bases: TGTGCCAGTAGTCTCCGGGACAGGGCTAATGAAAAACTGTTTTTT. Protein product: CASSLRDRANEKLFF.

The rearrangement joins TRBV30 to TRBJ1-5, with 7 positions matching TRBD1. The J segment lost 7 bases and the V segment lost 2 bases, leaving 11 bases of the junction unmatched. Looked up from germline, CDR1 is GTSNPN and CDR2 is SVGIG (reference sequence). The CDR3 covers 15 residues. The CDR3 protein is CAWSSDRRVDQPQHF. The CDR3 region has the DNA TGTGCCTGGAGTTCGGACAGGCGAGTCGACCAGCCCCAGCATTTT.

The chain uses TRBV7-3 and TRBJ2-1; 13 bases are shared with TRBD2. There are 16 residues in the CDR3. Germline V gives CDR1 SGHTA, CDR2 FQGTGA. V was clipped by 5 bases and J by 2 bases; unmatched bases: 3. CDR3 sequence reads: CASSPGTSGTYNEQFF. CDR3 DNA sequence: TGTGCCAGCAGCCCCGGGACTAGCGGGACCTACAATGAGCAGTTCTTC.

The V gene is TRBV7-2, the J gene TRBJ2-1; 7 bases align to TRBD2. With V trimmed by 3 bases and J by 7 bases, 0 bases remained unmatched. The CDR3 has 12 amino acids. Germline V lookup: CDR1 SGHTA, CDR2 FQGNSA. The CDR3 DNA reads as TGTGCCAGCAGCTTTAGCGGGAATGAGCAGTTCTTC. It specifies CASSFSGNEQFF.

This CDR3 is CASSLGLAGGQYEQYF. The CDR3 nucleotides read TGTGCCAGCAGCTTAGGACTAGCGGGAGGGCAGTACGAGCAGTACTTC. The chain carries TRBV7-2 and TRBJ2-7; TRBD2 matches at 14 bases. Trimming removed 1 base from V and 4 bases from J; junction bases left unmatched: 3. Germline values: CDR1 SGHTA, CDR2 FQGNSA. The CDR3 is 16 residues long.

V gene TRBV21-1 combines with J gene TRBJ2-2; TRBD1 is taken as the D call from the table, unchecked against the DNA. TRBV21-1 is a recognized pseudogene. CDR3 size: 17 residues. The CDR3 sequence is CASSIGQGPANTGELFF. The CDR3 region has the DNA TGTGCCAGCAGCATCGGACAGGGGCCCGCGAACACCGGGGAGCTGTTTTTT.

CDR3 amino acids: CASSSNEKLFF. In nucleotides, the CDR3 is TGTGCCAGCAGCTCCAATGAAAAACTGTTTTTT. The chain couples TRBV6-5 to TRBJ1-4, with unresolved D. The CDR3 is 11 amino acids. V lost 6 bases to trimming and J lost 5 bases, with 4 bases between them. Germline assignment: CDR1 MNHEY and CDR2 SVGAGI.